This TCR beta chain was recovered during a study of technical replicates of blood from a few donors. The CDR3 consists of 15 residues. Germline-derived CDR1 and CDR2 are SEHNR and FQNEAQ (reference sequence). Germline trimming cut 5 bases from V and 1 base from J; bases unmatched to any gene: 8. Clones were read by immunoSEQ multiplex PCR, and TCRdb kept only the in-frame ones, dropping some. The sample lists around 100,000 clones; approximately 95% were seen once. The clonotype was recovered from a human donor in good health. Sequenced sample: T cells isolated from PBMCs. This chain uses TRBV7-9 with TRBJ2-7; 7 positions agree with TRBD1. The CDR3 protein is CASSHGQENSYEQYF. The CDR3 DNA is TGTGCCAGCAGCCACGGACAGGAAAATTCCTACGAGCAGTACTTC. Full variable domain (missing parts from reference TRBV7-9 and TRBJ2-7): DTGVSQNPRHKITKRGQNVTFRCDPISEHNRLYWYRQTLGQGPEFLTYFQNEAQLEKSRLLSDRFSAERPKGSFSTLEIQRTEQGDSAMYLCASSHGQENSYEQYFGPGTRLTVT.